This entry lists 9 T cell receptor beta chains sequenced from one sample in a study of CD8 T cells in Susac syndrome. Random hexamers were used to reverse transcribe an amount of about 0.5 to 1 ug RNA. TCRdb fed the immunoSEQ multiplex PCR reads into MiXCR, producing one record per CDR3 protein. This sample yields 74,000 or so distinct CDR3 sequences, of which 93% are seen a single time; 0.4% to 0.55% belongs to the top ten. What was sequenced was CD4+ T cells from PBMCs. The receptors here all came from a human donor with Susac syndrome.

V usage is TRBV6-2 or TRBV6-3 and J usage is TRBJ2-3; D unresolved. This CDR3 contains 13 residues. V shed 7 bases and J shed 1 base, with 9 bases lying between them. Germline assignment: CDR1 MNHEY and CDR2 SVGEGT. As DNA, the CDR3 is TGTGCCAGCAAACTACGCGGCACAGATACGCAGTATTTT. Its translation is CASKLRGTDTQYF.

The rearrangement joins TRBV20-1 to TRBJ2-5, with 8 bases identical to TRBD2. V lost 3 bases, J lost 4 bases, and 4 bases stayed unmatched. CDR3 length: 13 amino acids. CDR1 and CDR2 (germline): DFQATT, SNEGSKA (reference sequence). DNA for the CDR3: TGCAGTGCTAGCGGGAGGGCGTTAGAGACCCAGTACTTC. Translated, it gives CSASGRALETQYF.

The chain uses TRBV12-3 or TRBV12-4 and TRBJ1-2; 9 bases map to TRBD1. The V and J ends lost 8 bases and 7 bases, in that order; junction bases with no gene match: 5. The CDR3 runs to 12 residues. The CDR3 reads CASGKQGAGYTF. The CDR3 DNA reads as TGTGCCAGCGGAAAACAGGGGGCTGGCTACACCTTC.

V is TRBV7-2 and J is TRBJ1-5, with D possibly being TRBD1 (6 bases). This CDR3 is 13 amino acids long. Germline CDR1 and CDR2: SGHTA and FQGNSA. Trimming cost V 4 bases and J 7 bases, with 11 bases left between them. CDR3 loop: CASSSSQGQPQHF. The DNA of the CDR3 is TGTGCCAGCAGCTCTTCCCAGGGGCAGCCCCAGCATTTT.

This chain links TRBV5-4 with TRBJ2-2, with D possibly TRBD2 on 5 matching bases. Germline lookup yields CDR1 SGHNT and CDR2 YYREEE (reference sequence). The CDR3 spans 16 residues. V lost 0 bases, J lost 4 bases, and 13 bases lay in between. CDR3 sequence (DNA): TGTGCCAGCAGCTTGGAGGACTGGTTAGGCACCGGGGAGCTGTTTTTT. Translating gives CASSLEDWLGTGELFF.

The chain is built from TRBV30 and TRBJ2-3, with 10 nucleotides matching TRBD2. The CDR3 loop spans 15 amino acids. V lost 4 bases, J lost 2 bases, and 6 bases stayed unmatched. CDR1 GTSNPN and CDR2 SVGIG come from the germline V gene (reference sequence). The CDR3, as DNA: TGTGCCTGGACTATAGGGACTAGCGTCACAGATACGCAGTATTTT. Its translation is CAWTIGTSVTDTQYF.

The chain employs TRBV4-3 and TRBJ2-1, with 14 nucleotides matching TRBD2. Germline-derived CDR1 and CDR2 are LGHNA and YSLEER. V was pared by 4 bases and J by 1 base, with 9 bases of the junction left unmatched. CDR3 size: 19 residues. The CDR3 coding sequence is TGCGCCAGCAGCCCTTACTTCGGGACTAGCGGGAGTTCCTACAATGAGCAGTTCTTC. This sequence encodes CASSPYFGTSGSSYNEQFF.

The rearrangement links TRBV21-1 to TRBJ1-1. TRBV21-1 is flagged as a pseudogene. The CDR3 sequence is 15 residues long. The CDR3 region is CASSKALLSNTEAFF. The CDR3, as DNA: TGTGCCAGCAGCAAAGCGCTTTTATCCAACACTGAAGCTTTCTTT.

The J gene is TRBJ1-1, the V gene TRBV2; D is undetermined. The CDR3 consists of 12 residues. CDR1 is SNHLY and CDR2 is FYNNEI in the germline V gene. The V gene lost 4 bases and the J gene lost 11 bases, with 14 bases spanning the gap. The CDR3 region has the DNA TGTGCCAGCAGTGTCGAGGCGACGACGGCTTTCTTT. It codes for CASSVEATTAFF.